This T cell receptor beta chain was recovered during a study of T cells in Graves' hyperthyroidism and ophthalmopathy (dated 2019 in TCRdb). With regard to the full study: A discovery cohort of about 95 patients, 43 with Graves' ophthalmopathy and more than 55 with stable Graves' hyperthyroidism, was used to find distinguishing TCR V-J signatures. Whether ophthalmopathy could be predicted prospectively was tested in an independent validation cohort made up of approximately 19 hyperthyroidism patients plus 17 patients who later progressed to ophthalmopathy. For training and testing, the 100 or so patients in the discovery cohort were randomly divided in a 7:3 ratio. Thyroid tissue and blood T-cell repertoires from six Graves' hyperthyroidism patients were also compared in the study. Following sampling, methimazole starting at 30 mg daily was given to hyperthyroidism patients, and high-dose intravenous methylprednisolone was given to ophthalmopathy patients. The paper describes TCR Vbeta CDR3 sequencing of 135 peripheral blood samples, made up of about 40 ophthalmopathy patients, over 70 hyperthyroidism patients and around 17 progressor patients. The investigation overall reported the following: During validation, the model predicted progression to ophthalmopathy a median of roughly 7.1 months ahead of onset, with 70.59% sensitivity and 72.22% specificity. A 13 V-J signature model separated ophthalmopathy from stable hyperthyroidism, with around 88% sensitivity and 81.08% specificity in cross-validation and 80%/75% in testing. Blood samples also contained most of the expanded thyroid clonotypes (frequency above 0.001), which suggests that blood repertoires may reflect thyroid immune responses. Sample size was not statistically predetermined, and blinding of investigators to group allocation was not performed.

A patient counted as having stable Graves' hyperthyroidism if no progression to ophthalmopathy occurred over 18 months of follow-up. Hyperthyroidism patients were newly diagnosed, with disease duration under 2 months, and aged 18 to 65 years. Any patient with an uncontrolled infection, another autoimmune disease, pregnancy or lactation was excluded. Diagnoses relied on clinical symptoms, serum thyroxine and TRAb, thyroid ultrasound and orbital computed tomography. Total RNA was extracted using Trizol reagent, and RNA quality was assessed on an Agilent 2100 Bioanalyzer. The germline V gene encodes CDR1 SEHNR and CDR2 FQNEAQ (reference sequence). Reading from cysteine to phenylalanine, the CDR3 counts 16 amino acids. This entry keeps only the CDR3 DNA: 48 bases, framed from base 1. The TCR beta CDR3 regions were amplified from the RNA transcripts. For the first round of RT-PCR on the TCR CDR3, the HTBI primer set was used together with the Qiagen OneStep RT-PCR kit. Libraries were constructed in a second round of multiplex PCR, after which size selection and purification were performed. Libraries were sequenced paired-end with 100 bp reads on an Illumina HiSeq2000. On the study's bioinformatics: SOAPnuke was used to process the raw data, throwing out any read that contained adapters or uncalled bases, had a mean Phred below 15, or lacked an exact constant-primer or identifier match. COPE v1.2.5 was used to merge high-quality paired reads, and clonotypes were defined as unique nucleotide sequences. MiTCR v1.1 was used to align clonotypes to the IMGT TRBV, TRBD and TRBJ reference segments. Analysis was restricted to V-J combinations with a frequency above 0.0001, which covered 98% to 99.2% of repertoires. A TCS score was defined as the ratio between F50 (clonal expansion) and ExV (chaos), using BLOSUM62-based TCRdist between CDR3 peptides within each V-J. Welch's t-statistics and random forest reduced several hundred V-J features to 13, which were used in a naive Bayes classifier (R e1071). The public reads were run again by TCRdb, first through fastp at Q25 and then through MiXCR, and only productive beta chains were kept. For every CDR3 protein sequence, its rows merge into one entry that carries the most common genes and DNA. TCRdb, rather than the study authors, made the V and J calls. This sample is represented by approximately 560,000 distinct CDR3 sequences; around 45% of them were singletons. The ten largest clones add up to roughly 8.2% of the sample.

Comment on this clonotype: Its recognized antigen is unknown. At one boundary the junction diverges from the germline segment, which might be a read error.

The chain is encoded by TRBV7-9 joined to TRBJ1-5; no D gene call is confident. The sequenced sample consisted of peripheral blood or thyroid tissue (not recorded which). The source of this sequence is a woman aged 18 to 35 with Graves' hyperthyroidism. Donor details come from another sample of the same person, matched by shared clones. The DNA sequence is as follows: TGCGCCAGCAGCCAAACACCCAATCTTAGCAATCAGCCCCAGCATTTT. The resulting protein is CASSQTPNLSNQPQHF.